This is a list of T cell receptor beta chains from one sample in a study of cytotoxic CD8 clonotypes in ibrutinib-treated CLL. Measured with immunoSEQ multiplex PCR; TCRdb has only the in-frame clones, and not every one. This table has around 52,000 clones, 56% appearing once. The input for sequencing was PBMCs, taken after 24 months of ibrutinib treatment. These receptors all come from a human donor with chronic lymphocytic leukemia. The CDR3 runs from the conserved cysteine through the conserved F or W. A D gene is named only where the DNA matches it firmly. Some rows mark clone size as missing; the rest say once, few, many or name a class of expanded clone.

v_gene	d_gene	j_gene	abundance	CDR3nt	CDR3aa
TRBV11-2	-	TRBJ2-2	few	TGTGCCGACGGGGCCTCCCTGAACACCGGGGAGCTGTTTTTT	CADGASLNTGELFF
TRBV5-5	-	TRBJ1-2	few	TGTGCCAGCAGCGGGAGCTACTATGGCTACACCTTC	CASSGSYYGYTF
TRBV6-5	-	TRBJ1-3	few	TGTGCCAGCCACAGCGCTTTCTCTGGAAACACCATATATTTT	CASHSAFSGNTIYF
TRBV11-2	TRBD2	TRBJ2-1	-	TGTGCCAGCAGCTCTGGGATGAGCGGGAGGGCCTGGTTCTTC	CASSSGMSGRAWFF
TRBV15	-	TRBJ2-1	-	TGTGCCACCAGCAGGAGGGACTCCAAGTCGCGGCAGTTCTTC	CATSRRDSKSRQFF
TRBV29-1	-	TRBJ1-1	-	TGCAGCGTTCATACCAGGGGAAGCGGAGCTTTCTTT	CSVHTRGSGAFF
TRBV25-1	-	TRBJ2-2	few	TGTGCCAGCACCGGGGGAACGAACACCGGGGAGCTGTTTTTT	CASTGGTNTGELFF
TRBV4-2	-	TRBJ1-1	many	TGTGCCAGCAGCCAAGAGTATTGGGAGGAGGGTTTCTTT	CASSQEYWEEGFF
TRBV6-1	TRBD1	TRBJ1-4	-	TGTGCCAGCAGCGAGAAGACAGGGATAAATGAAAAACTGTTTTTT	CASSEKTGINEKLFF
TRBV27	-	TRBJ2-6	-	TGTGCCAGCAGTCCCAGGACACCCCGCTCTGGGGCCAACGTCCTGACTTTC	CASSPRTPRSGANVLTF
TRBV19	-	TRBJ1-1	few	TGTGCCAGTAGTATTGGCGTTTGGGGGAACACTGAAGCTTTCTTT	CASSIGVWGNTEAFF
TRBV28	-	TRBJ2-6	-	TGTGCCAGCAGGCCCGGGACGGTCGTCTCCGGGGCCAACGTCCTGACTTTC	CASRPGTVVSGANVLTF
TRBV25-1	-	TRBJ2-3	-	TGTGCCAGCAGTGAATATGGGCAGCTCACAGATACGCAGTATTTT	CASSEYGQLTDTQYF
TRBV5-5	-	TRBJ1-2	-	TGTGCCAGCAGCTTGAACGGAGAGTATGGCTACACCTTC	CASSLNGEYGYTF
TRBV18	-	TRBJ2-5	-	TGTGCCAGCTCCGGCGGACCGCAAGAGACCCAGTACTTC	CASSGGPQETQYF
TRBV5-4	-	TRBJ2-7	-	TGTGCCAGCAGCTTGCCTACCGGGGGATTGTCCTACGAGCAGTACTTC	CASSLPTGGLSYEQYF
TRBV28	-	TRBJ1-6	-	TGTGCCAGCAGTTTGAGACAGCCGGGTTCACCCCTCCACTTT	CASSLRQPGSPLHF
TRBV5-6	-	TRBJ2-3	-	TGTGCCAGCAGCTTGCGGGGCGTGGATACGCAGTATTTT	CASSLRGVDTQYF
TRBV4-1	TRBD1	TRBJ2-1	-	TGCGCCAGCAGCCTCCGACAGGGGGAGCAGTTCTTC	CASSLRQGEQFF
TRBV5-1	TRBD1	TRBJ1-5	-	TGCGCCAGCAGCTTGGGACAGGGGGACAATCAGCCCCAGCATTTT	CASSLGQGDNQPQHF
TRBV7-8	TRBD1	TRBJ1-2	-	TGTGCCAGCAGCTTAGGCGTCTGGTCAGGGGGGAGTTATGGCTACACCTTC	CASSLGVWSGGSYGYTF
TRBV13	TRBD2	TRBJ2-1	-	TGTGCCAGCAGCTTACTAGCGGAAAGCTCCTACAATGAGCAGTTCTTC	CASSLLAESSYNEQFF
TRBV5-1	-	TRBJ2-5	-	TGCGCCAGCAGCTCGACCCCAGGGGAGACCCAGTACTTC	CASSSTPGETQYF
TRBV15	-	TRBJ2-1	many	TGTGCCACCAGCAGAGCCGGGCCCGGTGGGAATGAGCAGTTCTTC	CATSRAGPGGNEQFF
TRBV19	-	TRBJ1-2	-	TGTGCCAGCAGTGGCCGGTTTGGCTACACCTTC	CASSGRFGYTF
TRBV5-1	-	TRBJ1-1	few	TGCGCCAGCAGCTTAATTCCACAGCCGAACACTGAAGCTTTCTTT	CASSLIPQPNTEAFF
TRBV10-1	TRBD2	TRBJ2-1	-	TGCGCCAGCAGTGGCGGGGGGGGTGAGCAGTTCTTC	CASSGGGGEQFF
TRBV4-1	TRBD1	TRBJ2-3	-	TGCGCCAGCAGCCCGCGACAGGGCCAGTCAGATACGCAGTATTTT	CASSPRQGQSDTQYF
TRBV11-2	-	TRBJ1-6	-	TGTGCCAGCAGCTCGATAGGCTCCTATAATTCACCCCTCCACTTT	CASSSIGSYNSPLHF
TRBV19	-	TRBJ1-1	once	TGTGCCAGTAGTATGGGGGGAAGTTACACTGAAGCTTTCTTT	CASSMGGSYTEAFF
TRBV6-5	-	TRBJ1-1	-	TGTGCCAGCAGTTACCTGCCTTCCCCGAACACTGAAGCTTTCTTT	CASSYLPSPNTEAFF